The next 23 T cell receptor beta chains were all read from a single sample in a study of tissue T cells after allogeneic stem cell transplantation. Time point noted: mouse harvest day 7 after allogeneic transplant. Tail vein injection delivered 10^7 T-cell-depleted bone marrow cells and 10^6 splenic CD5+ T cells. Data came from immunoSEQ multiplex PCR; TCRdb stores just in-frame clones and leaves some out. The repertoire holds some 6,600 clones, about 45% seen once, with just under 8.5% in the top ten. Material for sequencing was lymph node tissue. Receptors originate from a female BALB/c mouse given C57BL/6 T cells with graft-versus-host disease after an allogeneic hematopoietic cell transplant.

By frequency in the sample, this clone is medium-sized. Any gene name here is a mouse gene name. The read comes to an end 1 residue before the CDR3 does, leaving the germline J gene to fill in the end. The rearrangement uses TRBV16 and TRBJ2-3; TRBD1 aligns across 7 bases. The germline gives CDR1 SGHSA, CDR2 FRNQAP. V lost 3 bases to trimming and J lost 6 bases; unmatched junction nucleotides: 3. There are 13 residues in the CDR3. The CDR3: CASSFTGVETLYF. CDR3 DNA (partial): TGTGCAAGCAGCTTCACAGGGGTGGAAACGCTGTAT.

Points on this clone: These gene names are mouse names. The read comes to an end 1 residue before the CDR3 does, leaving the germline J gene to fill in the end. The rearrangement uses TRBV23 and TRBJ2-3; the table's D gene call, TRBD1, was not cross checked with the DNA. The CDR3 length is 15 residues. Germline assignment: CDR1 KGHTA and CDR2 FQNQQP. The covered CDR3 bases are TGCTCCAGCAGTCAATCGACAGGTAGTGCAGAAACGCTGTAT. This translates into CSSSQSTGSAETLY. The full CDR3 protein reads CSSSQSTGSAETLYF.

A word on this clone: Mouse germline and gene names are used. The read ends 1 residue early relative to the CDR3; the germline J gene fills the gap. The chain joins TRBV3 to TRBJ2-1; maybe TRBD2 (5 bases). The CDR3 runs 15 residues. In germline, CDR1 is SNHLY, CDR2 FYNGKV (reference sequence). V gave up 1 base and J gave up 1 base, with 8 bases separating them. The DNA read from the CDR3 is TGTGCCAGCAGCTTAGACTGGTTAAACTATGCTGAGCAGTTC. This sequence encodes CASSLDWLNYAEQF. The full CDR3 sequence reads CASSLDWLNYAEQFF.

This clone qualifies as medium-sized. Gene names denote mouse genes. CDR3 region: CASGDLYAEQFF. The sequenced part of the CDR3 DNA is TGTGCCAGCGGTGATTTGTATGCTGAGCAGTTC. This chain connects TRBV13-2 to TRBJ2-1; D uncertain. The read stops 1 residue short of the end of the CDR3; the missing end is completed from the germline J gene. Trimming pared 1 base from V and 4 bases from J, leaving 3 bases between. The CDR3 is made up of 12 amino acids. CDR1 is NNHNN, CDR2 SYGAGS, per germline (reference sequence).

In the case of this clone: Genes and germline come from the mouse. The read finishes 1 residue shy of the CDR3 end, and the germline J gene is used to complete it. This chain links TRBV12-2 with TRBJ2-3; D may be TRBD2 (6 bases). The V end was cut by 0 bases, the J end by 0 bases, with 9 bases between. CDR1 is SGHLS, CDR2 HYDKME, per germline. This CDR3 comprises 15 residues. The DNA read from the CDR3 is TGTGCCAGCTCTCTCGATGGGGGTAGTGCAGAAACGCTGTAT. The encoded protein is CASSLDGGSAETLY. The complete CDR3 sequence is CASSLDGGSAETLYF.

On this clone itself: Gene names and germline match the mouse. The CDR3 goes on 1 residue after the read ends, and that part is filled in from the germline J gene. The chain has TRBV19 and TRBJ1-5; no clear D gene. Germline CDR1 is FNHDT and CDR2 is SITEND (reference sequence). The CDR3 contains 11 residues. Trimming stripped 5 bases from V and 7 bases from J, with 7 bases between. The covered CDR3 bases are TGTGCCAGCAGCCGGCCTCAGGCTCCGCTT. As protein: CASSRPQAPL. The entire CDR3 protein reads CASSRPQAPLF. Full variable domain (outside the CDR3, taken from reference TRBV19 and TRBJ1-5): GGIITQTPKFLIGQEGQKLTLKCQQNFNHDTMYWYRQDSGKGLRLIYYSITENDLQKGDLSEGYDASREKKSSFSLTVTSAQKNEMAVFLCASSRPQAPLFGEGTRLSVL.

As concerns this clone: The listed genes are named as in mouse. The read terminates 1 residue ahead of where the CDR3 ends, so the germline J gene completes it. The chain uses TRBV13-2 and TRBJ2-3; D gene unclear. CDR3 length: 14 amino acids. V was shortened by 0 bases and J by 1 base, with 6 bases between the two germline ends. Looked up from germline, CDR1 is NNHNN and CDR2 is SYGAGS (reference sequence). The CDR3 DNA, read in part, is TGTGCCAGCGGTGATGCAGTTGGTGCAGAAACGCTGTAT. It specifies CASGDAVGAETLY. The full CDR3 sequence reads CASGDAVGAETLYF.

A remark on this clone: Mouse germline and gene names are used. The read stops 1 residue short of the end of the CDR3; the missing end is completed from the germline J gene. This chain links TRBV26 with TRBJ2-2, with no clear D. The CDR3 spans 14 residues. From germline, CDR1 is KGHPV and CDR2 FQNQEV (reference sequence). The germline V and J ends were trimmed by 2 bases and 4 bases, with 8 bases remaining between them. The CDR3 sequence: CASSLMGGTGQLYF. The CDR3 DNA, read in part, is TGTGCCAGCAGTCTGATGGGAGGCACCGGGCAGCTCTAC.

Remarks on this clone: Genes here carry mouse names. The read terminates 1 residue before the CDR3 end, so the remaining end is supplied by the germline J gene. The gene calls are TRBV13-3 and TRBJ2-5, with D possibly being TRBD1 (6 bases). The V gene's germline CDR1 is NNHDY and CDR2 SYVADS. CDR3 length: 13 residues. V gave up 3 bases and J gave up 3 bases, with 8 bases separating them. The sequenced part of the CDR3 DNA is TGTGCCAGCAGTGGGGGACATCAAGACACCCAGTAC. As protein: CASSGGHQDTQY. The whole CDR3 sequence reads CASSGGHQDTQYF.

This clone turned up a few times. Gene names refer to mouse genes. This CDR3 reads CASSLGETNERLFF. The part of the CDR3 DNA that was read is TGTGCCAGCTCTCTCGGGGAGACCAACGAAAGATTATTT. V and J are TRBV12-1 and TRBJ1-4; unclear D gene. With the read ending 1 residue before the CDR3 end, the germline J gene is used to fill in that end. CDR1 and CDR2 (germline): SGHSN, HYEKVE. CDR3 length: 14 amino acids. V gave up 0 bases and J gave up 3 bases, with 7 bases separating them.

With regard to this clone: Germline and genes here are mouse. The CDR3 end falls 1 residue outside the read, so it is completed with the germline J gene. The rearrangement uses TRBV23 and TRBJ2-3; no DNA check was done on the table's D call, TRBD2. The CDR3 runs 14 residues. Germline V lookup: CDR1 KGHTA, CDR2 FQNQQP. The CDR3 sequence: CSSSQGGRAETLYF. The CDR3 bases that were read are TGCTCCAGCAGTCAAGGGGGGCGTGCAGAAACGCTGTAT.

With respect to this clone: Gene names and germline match the mouse. The sequenced fragment ends 1 residue before the CDR3 boundary, so the rest is inferred from the germline J gene. The chain combines TRBV3 with TRBJ2-5, with D possibly TRBD2 on 6 matching bases. The V end lost 2 bases, the J end lost 1 base, and 7 bases lay between the germline ends. Germline CDR1 SNHLY, CDR2 FYNGKV (reference sequence). The CDR3 totals 14 residues. CDR3 DNA (partial): TGTGCCAGCAGCTTAATGGGGGACCAAGACACCCAGTAC. This gives the protein CASSLMGDQDTQY. The complete CDR3 protein is CASSLMGDQDTQYF.

This clone has just a few counts. Each gene name is a mouse one. The read stops 1 residue short of the end of the CDR3; the missing end is completed from the germline J gene. The chain recombines TRBV26 with TRBJ2-2, with 10 bases aligning to TRBD2. Germline lookup yields CDR1 KGHPV and CDR2 FQNQEV (reference sequence). This CDR3 has 15 residues. Trimming removed 6 bases from V and 3 bases from J; junction bases left unmatched: 4. Incomplete CDR3 DNA: TGTGCCAGCAGCCCGGACTGGGGGCACACCGGGCAGCTCTAC. Its translation is CASSPDWGHTGQLY. The whole CDR3 is CASSPDWGHTGQLYF. Together with reference TRBV26 and TRBJ2-2, the CDR3 gives the full variable domain: NSKVIQTPRYLVKGQGQKAKMRCIPEKGHPVVFWYQQNKNNEFKFLINFQNQEVLQQIDMTEKRFSAECPSNSPCSLEIQSSEAGDSALYLCASSPDWGHTGQLYFGEGSKLTVL.

Concerning this clone itself: Genes and germline come from the mouse. The read ends 1 residue before the CDR3 terminus; that terminus is restored from the germline J gene. J is TRBJ2-3 and V is TRBV26; D uncertain. The CDR3 extends over 16 amino acids. Germline V lookup: CDR1 KGHPV, CDR2 FQNQEV (reference sequence). Trimming stripped 0 bases from V and 1 base from J, with 11 bases between. CDR3 bases read: TGTGCCAGCAGTCTGTCAGGGTACGAGGGTGCAGAAACGCTGTAT. It is translated as CASSLSGYEGAETLY. The entire CDR3 sequence reads CASSLSGYEGAETLYF.

Of note for this clone: Gene names denote mouse genes. The missing CDR3 end, 1 residue past where the read stops, is filled in from the germline J gene. This sequence joins TRBV19 and TRBJ1-5, with D unclear. CDR1 and CDR2 from the germline V gene are FNHDT and SITEND (reference sequence). The CDR3 has 13 residues. V lost 1 base, J lost 2 bases, and 4 bases lay in between. This CDR3 reads CASSIRHNQAPLF. The sequenced part of the CDR3 DNA is TGTGCCAGCAGTATACGCCACAACCAGGCTCCGCTT.

As regards this clone: Mouse germline and gene names are used. The CDR3 end is not reached by the read, which stops 1 residue before it; the germline J gene fills it in. The chain has TRBV26 and TRBJ1-4; 7 nucleotides match TRBD1. V shed 4 bases and J 1 base; nucleotides not matched to a gene: 6. Germline lookup yields CDR1 KGHPV and CDR2 FQNQEV (reference sequence). CDR3 length: 16 amino acids. The CDR3 reads CASSPPGQPSNERLFF. The CDR3 DNA, read in part, is TGTGCCAGCAGTCCCCCGGGACAGCCTTCCAACGAAAGATTATTT.

As to this clone: Mouse germline and gene names are used. The read is 1 residue too short to cover the CDR3 end, so that end is filled in from the germline J gene. J is TRBJ1-1 and V is TRBV26, with D possibly being TRBD1 (6 bases). The CDR3 totals 14 residues. Germline CDR1 KGHPV, CDR2 FQNQEV (reference sequence). The V end lost 6 bases, the J end lost 2 bases, and 13 bases lay between the germline ends. The CDR3 region is CASRRTGFNTEVFF. The CDR3 bases that were read are TGTGCCAGCAGGAGAACAGGGTTCAACACAGAAGTCTTC. The full variable domain, its missing parts supplied by reference TRBV26 and TRBJ1-1, is NSKVIQTPRYLVKGQGQKAKMRCIPEKGHPVVFWYQQNKNNEFKFLINFQNQEVLQQIDMTEKRFSAECPSNSPCSLEIQSSEAGDSALYLCASRRTGFNTEVFFGKGTRLTVV.

Comment on this clone: Gene names and germline match the mouse. The read finishes 1 residue shy of the CDR3 end, and the germline J gene is used to complete it. This chain links TRBV3 with TRBJ2-7; D could derive from TRBD1 or TRBD2 (5 bases each). The length of the CDR3 is 14 residues. Trimming took 3 bases from V and 7 from J, leaving 16 bases between them. Germline CDR1 and CDR2: SNHLY and FYNGKV (reference sequence). CDR3 DNA, as far as it was read: TGTGCCAGCAGCTTGGGACCGGGGAGACGGGAACAGTAC. This translates into CASSLGPGRREQY. The whole CDR3 sequence is CASSLGPGRREQYF.

In the case of this clone: Mouse germline and gene names are used. The DNA ends 1 residue before the CDR3 does, and the rest of the CDR3 is filled in from the germline J gene. V gene TRBV26 combines with J gene TRBJ2-7, with unresolved D. The CDR3 runs to 10 residues. Trimming removed 1 base from V and 5 bases from J, with 0 bases in between. Germline V lookup: CDR1 KGHPV, CDR2 FQNQEV (reference sequence). The CDR3 bases that were read are TGTGCCAGCAGTCTGTATGAACAGTAC. Amino acids: CASSLYEQY. The full CDR3 reads CASSLYEQYF.

A note on this clone: Gene names refer to mouse genes. The CDR3 goes on 1 residue after the read ends, and that part is filled in from the germline J gene. J is TRBJ1-1 and V is TRBV13-1; 7 bases are shared with TRBD1. Germline values: CDR1 NSHNY, CDR2 SYGAGN. The CDR3 runs to 14 residues. With V trimmed by 5 bases and J by 3 bases, 7 bases remained unmatched. The covered CDR3 bases are TGTGCCAGCAGGAAAGGGGGCTGGGACACAGAAGTCTTC. Protein product: CASRKGGWDTEVF. The full CDR3 protein is CASRKGGWDTEVFF.

This clone was detected a few times. Gene and germline names: mouse. The read finishes 1 residue shy of the CDR3 end, and the germline J gene is used to complete it. The chain uses TRBV13-2 and TRBJ2-7; 11 bases agree with TRBD2. Germline CDR1 NNHNN, CDR2 SYGAGS (reference sequence). With 3 bases clipped from V and 0 bases from J, the junction kept 2 bases outside the gene matches. The CDR3 has 15 amino acids. CDR3 region: CASGGDWGFSYEQYF. The sequenced part of the CDR3 DNA is TGTGCCAGCGGTGGGGACTGGGGGTTCTCCTATGAACAGTAC.

This clone came up a few times. Gene labels here are mouse ones. The covered CDR3 bases are TGTGCCAGCAGCTCCGACAGGGGGCAGGGAGAAGTCTTC. It translates to CASSSDRGQGEVF. The CDR3 reads in full as CASSSDRGQGEVFF. The chain links TRBV3 to TRBJ1-1; the match to TRBD1 covers 10 bases. Coverage ceases 1 residue before the CDR3 finishes, and the germline J gene fills in the end. V lost 4 bases, J lost 7 bases, and 6 bases stayed unmatched. This CDR3 is built from 14 residues. Germline V gene data show CDR1 as SNHLY and CDR2 as FYNGKV (reference sequence).

Details on this clone: Genes and germline come from the mouse. The read terminates 1 residue ahead of where the CDR3 ends, so the germline J gene completes it. The chain couples TRBV1 to TRBJ1-3; the match to TRBD1 covers 7 bases. This CDR3 is 14 amino acids long. V lost 4 bases, J lost 2 bases, and 2 bases stayed unmatched. Germline-derived CDR1 and CDR2 are NSQYPW and LRSPGD (reference sequence). The CDR3 reads CTCSGDRAGNTLYF. The CDR3 bases that were read are TGCACCTGCAGTGGAGACAGGGCTGGAAATACGCTCTAT.